A single T cell receptor (beta chain) is shown here with its context. This specimen belongs to a study of blood T cell repertoires in COVID-19. Germline loops: CDR1 LNHNV, CDR2 YYDKDF (reference sequence). This CDR3 is built from 19 residues. V lost 2 bases and J 6 bases, leaving 26 bases between the germline ends. In the original processing: The assay estimated nucleated cells by amplifying reference gene primers. Here immunoSEQ multiplex PCR was the method, and the copy in TCRdb shows in-frame clones only, minus some. Clone size and the V and J calls come from that table; the DNA yielded D and trimming. The table shows 250,000 or so clones, with around 89% occurring only once.

J is TRBJ2-1 and V is TRBV15; D may be TRBD2 (7 bases). The receptor was isolated from a woman aged 25-40 years with acute COVID-19. Material: PBMCs or T cells enriched from blood (not recorded which). The CDR3 here is CATSRPKGGGAVLGNEQFF. In nucleotides, the CDR3 is TGTGCCACCAGCAGACCAAAAGGGGGGGGAGCGGTATTGGGCAATGAGCAGTTCTTC.